A selection of T cell receptor beta chains follows, all from one sample in a study of cytomegalovirus exposure and HLA in healthy donors. TCRdb's table, derived via immunoSEQ multiplex PCR, lists solely in-frame clones and lacks some. The sample's table shows some 130,000 clones. Sequencing was done on a sample of PBMCs. These receptors came from a woman aged 40-49 years in good health and CMV-seronegative. The CDR3 runs from the conserved cysteine through the conserved F or W. D genes are given only for firm matches.

j_call	d_call	v_call	cdr3_nt	cdr3_aa
TRBJ2-5	TRBD2	TRBV4-3	TGCGCCAGCAGCCCAGGCGGACTAGCGGGGGGGCGCGGTATGGGAGAGACCCAGTACTTC	CASSPGGLAGGRGMGETQYF
TRBJ2-7	TRBD1	TRBV6-5	TGTGCCAGCAGAAAACAGGGGGCATTCGAGCAGTACTTC	CASRKQGAFEQYF
TRBJ2-1	.	TRBV27	TGTGCCAGTAGGGGGGGCGACAATCGCAATGAGCAGTTCTTC	CASRGGDNRNEQFF
TRBJ1-6	.	TRBV27	TGTGCCAGCAGCCCAGACAGGAGTAATTCACCCCTCCACTTT	CASSPDRSNSPLHF
TRBJ2-5	.	TRBV15	TGTGCCACCACGTTGCGGGGTGAAGAGACCCAGTACTTC	CATTLRGEETQYF
TRBJ1-1	.	TRBV6-4	TGTGCCAGCAGTGGACAGGTCCTGAACACTGAAGCTTTCTTT	CASSGQVLNTEAFF
TRBJ2-6	.	TRBV19	TGTGCCAGTAGTAAGGTGCAGGGAGGCTCTGGGGCCAACGTCCTGACTTTC	CASSKVQGGSGANVLTF
TRBJ2-5	TRBD2	TRBV4-1	TGCGCCAGCAGCAAAGTGGCTAGCGGGGGGGCGGGCGAGACCCAGTACTTC	CASSKVASGGAGETQYF
TRBJ2-1	TRBD2	TRBV6-4	TGTGCCAGCAGCGTGGGACTAGCGGGGGGTAATGAGCAGTTCTTC	CASSVGLAGGNEQFF
TRBJ1-1	.	TRBV7-9	TGTGCCAGCAGCTCTGAGATGAACACTGAAGCTTTCTTT	CASSSEMNTEAFF
TRBJ1-1	TRBD1	TRBV19	TGTGCCATCTTACCGACAGGGGGCACTGAAGCTTTCTTT	CAILPTGGTEAFF
TRBJ2-6	.	TRBV2	TGTGCCAGCAAGAATCCCCGCCAAGCGGGGGCCAACGTCCTGACTTTC	CASKNPRQAGANVLTF
TRBJ2-7	TRBD1	TRBV4-3	TGCGCCAGCAGCCAAGATCAAAGGACAGGGAGCGAGCAGTACTTC	CASSQDQRTGSEQYF
TRBJ1-6	TRBD1	TRBV4-3	TGCGCCAGCAGCCAAGAGAAGAGGGGGCGGAATTCACCCCTCCACTTT	CASSQEKRGRNSPLHF
TRBJ2-1	TRBD2	TRBV9	TGTGCCAGCAGCTTACCGGGACTAGCGGGGGGTGAGCAGTTCTTC	CASSLPGLAGGEQFF
TRBJ1-6	.	TRBV7-9	TGTGCCAGCAGCTTGGGAGGGTCGAATTCACCCCTCCACTTT	CASSLGGSNSPLHF
TRBJ2-5	.	TRBV7-9	TGTGCCAGCAGCTTATATGCGAGGCGGGATGGGGAGACCCAGTACTTC	CASSLYARRDGETQYF
TRBJ2-7	.	TRBV6-5	TGTGCCAGCAGACACATGCCCTACGAGCAGTACTTC	CASRHMPYEQYF
TRBJ2-3	TRBD2	TRBV9	TGTGCCAGCAGCTCCGGGACTACCGATACGCAGTATTTT	CASSSGTTDTQYF
TRBJ1-1	.	TRBV28	TGTGCCAGCAGTTTATACCAGGTTGCTTTCTTT	CASSLYQVAFF
TRBJ1-5	TRBD1	TRBV11-2	TGTGCCAGCAGCCGGACAGGGGTCCAAAATCAGCCCCAGCATTTT	CASSRTGVQNQPQHF
TRBJ1-1	.	TRBV27	TGTGCCAGCAGTTTATGGGGACGGGGGGGGAACACTGAAGCTTTCTTT	CASSLWGRGGNTEAFF
TRBJ2-7	.	TRBV5-1	TGCGCTTCTCGCACCCAGGGCCTCCTGTCCGGCGAGCAGTACTTC	CASRTQGLLSGEQYF
TRBJ1-4	TRBD1	TRBV5-6	TGTGCCAGCAGCTTCCCACAGGGGGACAATGAAAAACTGTTTTTT	CASSFPQGDNEKLFF
TRBJ2-7	.	TRBV21-1	TGTGCCAGCAACAAAACGGGGTCGTACGAGCAGTACTTC	CASNKTGSYEQYF
TRBJ1-3	.	TRBV6-5	TGTGCCAGCAGTTTCGGGGTTTCAGGAGGAAACACCATATATTTT	CASSFGVSGGNTIYF
TRBJ1-2	.	TRBV7-8	TGTGCCAGCAGCTTAGAAGCGCAGGGAAGCAACTATGGCTACACCTTC	CASSLEAQGSNYGYTF
TRBJ2-5	.	TRBV2	TGTGCCAGCAGTGAAGCGCTTTCTAGGGGTCAAGAGACCCAGTACTTC	CASSEALSRGQETQYF
TRBJ1-2	.	TRBV11-2	TGTGCCAGCAGCTTATTTCAGGGAATTTATGGCTACACCTTC	CASSLFQGIYGYTF
TRBJ2-5	TRBD1	TRBV2	TGTGCCAGCAGTGAAGCGGGGACAGGGGGTCCAGAGACCCAGTACTTC	CASSEAGTGGPETQYF
TRBJ1-3	.	TRBV10-3	TGTGCCATCAGAGCTGATACTGAGGGAAACACCATATATTTT	CAIRADTEGNTIYF
TRBJ1-2	TRBD1	TRBV7-9	TGTGCCAGCAGCTTAGGACAGGGGTTCGGCTACACCTTC	CASSLGQGFGYTF
TRBJ1-1	.	TRBV6-1	TGTGCCAGCAGTAAAGACACAGAAGCTTTCTTT	CASSKDTEAFF
TRBJ1-1	.	TRBV10-3	TGTGCCATCAGTGAGTCAGCGGGGGTGGCTGAAGCTTTCTTT	CAISESAGVAEAFF
TRBJ1-2	.	TRBV6-4	TGTGCCAGCAGTGACTCGGACAGAGGCTACACCTTC	CASSDSDRGYTF
TRBJ1-6	TRBD1	TRBV2	TGTGCCAGCAGCGGACAGGGGAAAGGTTCACCCCTCCACTTT	CASSGQGKGSPLHF
TRBJ2-1	.	TRBV20-1	TGCAGTGCTAGTGCACGCGATGAGCAGTTCTTC	CSASARDEQFF
TRBJ1-4	.	TRBV7-9	TGTGCCAGCAGCCCTAACAGTCAAAAACTGTTTTTT	CASSPNSQKLFF
TRBJ2-5	.	TRBV5-1	TGCGCCAGCAGCTCCAGGAACGGGGGGCTCAAGACCCAGTACTTC	CASSSRNGGLKTQYF
TRBJ2-5	TRBD2	TRBV7-2	TGTGCCAGCAGCCCGGGACTAGCATCAGAGACCCAGTACTTC	CASSPGLASETQYF
TRBJ2-1	.	TRBV7-8	TGTGCCAGCAGCTCCTCCACAGGGTGGGATGAGCAGTTCTTC	CASSSSTGWDEQFF
TRBJ2-1	.	TRBV6-6	TGTGCCAGCAGTTACCCGGACGGGAACAATGAGCAGTTCTTC	CASSYPDGNNEQFF
TRBJ2-7	.	TRBV27	TGTGCCAGCAGTTTATTTGGGGCTCGAGAAACCGACGAGCAGTACTTC	CASSLFGARETDEQYF
TRBJ2-3	.	TRBV19	TGTGCCAGTAGTATAGGTACAGGTTCCACAGATACGCAGTATTTT	CASSIGTGSTDTQYF
TRBJ1-6	.	TRBV19	TGTGCCAGTAGTATATCCCCTGTGGGGACAAATTCACCCCTCCACTTT	CASSISPVGTNSPLHF